The rows below give T cell receptor beta chains drawn from one sample of a study of cytomegalovirus exposure and HLA in healthy donors. The repertoire was sequenced with immunoSEQ multiplex PCR; TCRdb's copy has only in-frame clones and lacks some. Of approximately 170,000 clones in the sample, approximately 80% are singletons; the top ten hold 0.95% to 1.5%. Sequencing used PBMCs. These receptors were taken from a boy aged 2 to 10 in good health and CMV-seronegative. CDR3s include the opening cysteine and the closing phenylalanine or tryptophan. The order of the fields is V gene, J gene, D gene, clone size, CDR3 DNA, CDR3 protein. D genes are given only for firm matches. The size field is filled for only some rows; it gives once, few, many or a size class.

>TRBV21-1|TRBJ2-2|-|-
TGTGCCAGCAGCGATCGCTCTCGGACAGGGGCGAACACCGGGGAGCTGTTTTTT
CASSDRSRTGANTGELFF
>TRBV2|TRBJ2-7|-|-
TGTGCCAGCAAATCCTATGGGGCCGCCTACGAGCAGTACTTC
CASKSYGAAYEQYF
>TRBV14|TRBJ2-5|-|once
TGTGCCAGCAGCCCCCTTGCGGGCGATAACCAAGAGACCCAGTACTTC
CASSPLAGDNQETQYF
>TRBV6-1|TRBJ2-5|-|-
TGTGCCAGCAGTGAAGCTCGGGAGACCCAGTACTTC
CASSEARETQYF
>TRBV7-2|TRBJ2-1|-|-
TGTGCCAGCAGCCTCGCCTATTTAGACAATGAGCAGTTCTTC
CASSLAYLDNEQFF
>TRBV2|TRBJ2-4|TRBD2|-
TGTGCCAGCAGTGACGGGGGGGCCGGACACCCCATTCAGTACTTC
CASSDGGAGHPIQYF
>TRBV4-3|TRBJ2-7|TRBD2|few
TGCGCCAGCAGCCAAGCTAGCGGGGACTACGAGCAGTACTTC
CASSQASGDYEQYF
>TRBV30|TRBJ1-4|-|-
TGTGCCTGGAGCCCCCATCGGTGGAACCGGGGTGAAAAACTGTTTTTT
CAWSPHRWNRGEKLFF
>TRBV29-1|TRBJ2-1|-|-
TGCAGCGCTAGGTCCCACGCATCCTCCTACAATGAGCAGTTCTTC
CSARSHASSYNEQFF
>TRBV6-5|TRBJ1-1|-|-
TGTGCCAGCAGCAAGGGGGGAGGGCGTTTAGCTTTCTTT
CASSKGGGRLAFF
>TRBV7-9|TRBJ1-2|-|-
TGTGCCAGCAGCTACTCTAACTATGGCTACACCTTC
CASSYSNYGYTF